The entry that follows covers one T cell receptor beta chain sequence. The sample comes from a study of cytomegalovirus exposure and HLA in healthy donors. Trimming cost V 0 bases and J 4 bases, with 13 bases left between them. The CDR3 has 16 amino acids. Per germline, CDR1 MGHRA and CDR2 YSYEKL. PCR involved 60 Vbeta and 13 Jbeta primers. Sequencing was performed with immunoSEQ multiplex PCR; in TCRdb, only in-frame clones are kept and a portion is missing. The sample totals roughly 80,000 clones. The chain recombines TRBV4-1 with TRBJ2-1; D is possibly TRBD1 (5 bases). The sequenced material came from PBMCs. This receptor was obtained from a man between 50 and 59 years old in good health and CMV-seropositive. In DNA form, the CDR3 reads TGCGCCAGCAGCCAAGACCCCGCAGGGTGGTACAATGAGCAGTTCTTC. Encoded protein: CASSQDPAGWYNEQFF.